This T cell receptor (beta chain) originates from a study of blood T cell repertoires in COVID-19 (dated by TCRdb to between 2020 and 2021). Background for the entire study: Samples from collaborators originated in the United States, Italy and Spain and spanned both the acute and convalescent phases of COVID-19. The material from the prospective study consisted of cDNA or gDNA derived from T cells, B-cell-depleted T cells, or PBMCs. The dataset comprised deeply sampled blood TCRbeta repertoires from subjects exposed to, actively infected with, or recovered from COVID-19. The repertoires were released in a freely available public database intended as a resource for research on the immune response to SARS-CoV-2. The samples were drawn from the first 160 participants of the ongoing ImmuneRACE study and from 1,254 subjects provided by 6 global collaborators. The sample metadata nearly always contained a de-identified subject ID, COVID-19 status, age in years and sex. Where available, HLA class I and class II types were taken from metadata supplied by the sample provider and were not determined by assay-based typing.

V is clipped by 5 bases and J by 1 base, and the sequence between their germline boundaries is 11 bases long. From the germline V gene, CDR1 is MNHEY and CDR2 is SVGAGI. Taken from cysteine to phenylalanine, the CDR3 has 15 residues. The kept DNA is CDR3 alone, 45 bases in frame from the first base. Worth noting for this clone: What antigen it recognizes has not been identified. No base quality information exists; no much larger clone differs at one position.

One collaborating source in Seattle enrolled patients while the patients were actively infected and followed the patients over time throughout the course of disease. The collaborating institutions used their own protocols to collect whole blood in K2EDTA tubes. For TCRbeta analysis, collaborators shipped samples as frozen whole blood, isolated PBMCs, or DNA extracted from either of those sample types. The research as a whole found: How much clinical and demographic metadata was included differed by source and by participant, and the metadata was provided uncurated.

The immunoSEQ Assay, a bias-controlled multiplex PCR, was used to amplify TCRbeta CDR3 regions from genomic DNA. Per the source publication's procedure: The number of nucleated cells in each sample was estimated by amplification of reference gene primers within the assay. To quantify the absolute abundance of each unique TCRbeta CDR3 rearrangement, sequence reads were collapsed and filtered. For each sample, productive Simpson clonality was calculated by taking the square root of Simpson's diversity index across productive rearrangements. TCRdb took over this immuneACCESS table, retaining in-frame rearrangements with V and J assigned. Such tables are incomplete; in checked studies, under half of the missing clones stem from an unresolved V gene, and the remainder is unexplained. V, J and clone size are taken as reported in that table, and D and trimming were inferred from the DNA itself. The sample includes around 150,000 clones, with 85% to 95% observed a single time. Around 2% of the sample rests with the top ten.

Rearrangement joined TRBV6-5 to TRBJ2-2; the D gene is perhaps TRBD1, on 6 matching bases. Input material: peripheral blood. The clonotype comes from a woman aged 60-75 years with COVID-19, enrolled during active disease. The CDR3 has the sequence CASSSRDKNTGELFF. The DNA is TGTGCCAGCAGTAGCCGGGACAAGAACACCGGGGAGCTGTTTTTT.